The 8 T cell receptor beta chains presented below share a single source sample, sequenced in a study of CD8+ T cells in alopecia areata. Sample treatment: oral pan-JAK inhibitor, 5-10 mg twice daily. The authors extracted RNA and reverse transcribed it into cDNA as the sequencing template. Clones were sequenced by immunoSEQ multiplex PCR, and TCRdb holds only the in-frame ones, with some missing. Of 200,000 to 250,000 clones listed, 50% to 60% are singletons. The starting material was CD4+ T cells sorted from blood, obtained at week 4, from a patient treated with tofacitinib. The receptors derive from a human donor with alopecia areata.

This chain joins TRBV5-4 and TRBJ2-7; D is possibly TRBD1 (6 bases). The germline gives CDR1 SGHNT, CDR2 YYREEE (reference sequence). The CDR3 loop spans 14 amino acids. V was pared by 3 bases and J by 6 bases, with 16 bases between. CDR3 coding DNA: TGTGCCAGCAGCTCAAACAGGGAATTGGGCGAGCAGTACTTC. This translates into CASSSNRELGEQYF.

This sequence joins TRBV30 and TRBJ1-1, with 8 bases lining up with TRBD1. J gave up 1 base and V 4 bases, and 8 bases lay outside the gene matches. The CDR3 has 15 residues. Germline loops: CDR1 GTSNPN, CDR2 SVGIG (reference sequence). DNA for the CDR3: TGTGCCTGGACCCCCGGGGGGACAGGGAACACTGAAGCTTTCTTT. Protein sequence: CAWTPGGTGNTEAFF. The full variable domain, completed using reference TRBV30 and TRBJ1-1, is SQTIHQWPATLVQPVGSPLSLECTVEGTSNPNLYWYRQAAGRGLQLLFYSVGIGQISSEVPQNLSASRPQDRQFILSSKKLLLSDSGFYLCAWTPGGTGNTEAFFGQGTRLTVV.

The CDR3 coding sequence is TGCAGCGTTGCGCAGGGGAGGGGAGCTGAAGCTTTCTTT. It yields the protein CSVAQGRGAEAFF. This chain uses TRBV29-1 with TRBJ1-1; a possible D gene is TRBD1 (6 bases). This CDR3 comprises 13 residues. V lost 4 bases to trimming and J lost 6 bases, with 15 bases between them. Germline V gene data show CDR1 as SQVTM and CDR2 as ANQGSEA.

The J gene is TRBJ1-5, the V gene TRBV5-6, with 9 bases matching TRBD1. The CDR3 sequence is 16 residues long. Trimming at V came to 4 bases and at J to 5 bases, leaving 10 bases not matched to a gene. Germline assignment: CDR1 SGHDT and CDR2 YYEEEE. CDR3 DNA: TGTGCCAGCAGCCAGGAAGGACAGGGGTCTTATCAGCCCCAGCATTTT. Translated, it gives CASSQEGQGSYQPQHF. Full variable domain (remainder filled in from reference TRBV5-6 and TRBJ1-5): DAGVTQSPTHLIKTRGQQVTLRCSPKSGHDTVSWYQQALGQGPQFIFQYYEEEERQRGNFPDRFSGHQFPNYSSELNVNALLLGDSALYLCASSQEGQGSYQPQHFGDGTRLSIL.

The chain is built from TRBV5-1 and TRBJ2-3; 9 bases map to TRBD1. The CDR3 length is 15 residues. The ends lost 4 bases at V and 2 bases at J; junction bases unmatched: 5. Germline CDR1 SGHRS, CDR2 YFSETQ. This chain's CDR3 is CASSTGTGNTDTQYF. CDR3 in DNA: TGCGCCAGCAGCACCGGGACAGGGAACACAGATACGCAGTATTTT.

This clone has more than one count but fewer than ten. The chain's CDR3 is CASSEQGDGNTIYF. The CDR3 coding sequence is TGTGCCAGCAGTGAACAAGGAGATGGAAACACCATATATTTT. The chain has TRBV2 and TRBJ1-3, with no clear D. Looked up from germline, CDR1 is SNHLY and CDR2 is FYNNEI. The CDR3 is made up of 14 amino acids. Trimming removed 2 bases from V and 3 bases from J, with 8 bases in between.

The CDR3 here is CASSLNPPGLQQETQYF. The CDR3 bases are TGTGCCAGCAGCTTAAACCCGCCGGGACTCCAACAAGAGACCCAGTACTTC. V is TRBV7-2 and J is TRBJ2-5; a possible D gene is TRBD2 (6 bases). Trimming shortened V by 2 bases and J by 2 bases, and 18 bases separated the two germline ends. There are 17 residues in the CDR3. CDR1 is SGHTA and CDR2 is FQGNSA in the germline V gene.

As concerns this clone: A much larger clonotype is one base distant, so this may be a read error. Other DNA sequences within the sample encode an identical CDR3. The chain has TRBV30 and TRBJ2-7; D remains unclear. Trimming shortened V by 2 bases and J by 3 bases, and 5 bases separated the two germline ends. Looked up from germline, CDR1 is GTSNPN and CDR2 is SVGIG (reference sequence). This CDR3 has 11 amino acids. Written as DNA, the CDR3 is TGTGCCTGGAGTACGAACTACGAGCAGTACTTC. It specifies CAWSTNYEQYF.